This passage covers 17 T cell receptor beta chains from one sample sequenced in a study of long-term antiretroviral therapy in people with HIV. At survey level, the immunoSEQ assay was run in its v3.0 version. Data came from immunoSEQ multiplex PCR; TCRdb stores just in-frame clones and leaves some out. The data contain roughly 18,000 clones, 75% to 95% of them singletons. This sample comprised unsorted PBMCs, obtained 3 years after starting antiretroviral therapy. The receptors were sampled from a man between 45 and 60 years old with HIV.

The V and J genes are TRBV4-1 and TRBJ2-7, with TRBD1 matching over 9 bases. Looked up from germline, CDR1 is MGHRA and CDR2 is YSYEKL. J lost 3 bases, V lost 8 bases, and 8 bases had no gene match. The CDR3 totals 14 residues. DNA of the CDR3: TGCGCCAGCCAATCGGACAGGGGAGACTACGAGCAGTACTTC. Translated: CASQSDRGDYEQYF.

This clone appeared a single time. The chain is built from TRBV1 and TRBJ2-2; the table's D call, TRBD2, was not checked against the DNA. TRBV1 is deemed a pseudogene. CDR3 size: 14 residues. The CDR3 loop reads CTSSQDLASGELFF. The CDR3 coding sequence is TGCACCAGCAGCCAAGATCTAGCGTCCGGGGAGCTGTTTTTT.

The rearrangement joins TRBV10-3 to TRBJ1-2; D is ambiguous. This CDR3 contains 14 residues. V lost 2 bases, J lost 1 base, and 8 bases lay in between. Germline CDR1 reads ENHRY; CDR2 reads SYGVKD. As DNA, the CDR3 is TGTGCCATCAGTGAGGAACAAATTAACTATGGCTACACCTTC. This codes for CAISEEQINYGYTF.

The gene calls are TRBV19 and TRBJ1-1; D not certain. The CDR3 totals 13 residues. The germline gives CDR1 LNHDA, CDR2 SQIVND (reference sequence). With 5 bases removed from V and 1 base from J, the gap between germline ends came to 8 bases. CDR3 region: CASSWEGNTEAFF. The CDR3 DNA reads TGTGCCAGTAGTTGGGAGGGGAACACTGAAGCTTTCTTT.

The chain joins TRBV4-1 to TRBJ2-7, with D unclear. The CDR3 sequence is 13 residues long. The ends were cut back, 3 bases at V and 5 bases at J, with 11 bases in the middle. Germline CDR1 MGHRA, CDR2 YSYEKL. CDR3 in amino acids: CASSHQVLDEQYF. DNA of the CDR3: TGCGCCAGCAGCCACCAAGTCCTAGACGAGCAGTACTTC.

CDR3 residues: CASSLRDRGGGELFF. As DNA, the CDR3 is TGTGCCAGCAGCTTAAGGGACAGGGGGGGCGGGGAGCTGTTTTTT. V is TRBV7-8 and J is TRBJ2-2; 11 nucleotides match TRBD1. J was trimmed by 7 bases and V by 2 bases; bases with no gene match: 3. The CDR3 is 15 residues long. Per the germline V gene, CDR1 is SGHVS and CDR2 is FQNEAQ. Combining the CDR3 with reference TRBV7-8 and TRBJ2-2 gives the whole variable domain GAGVSQSPRYKVAKRGQDVALRCDPISGHVSLFWYQQALGQGPEFLTYFQNEAQLDKSGLPSDRFFAERPEGSVSTLKIQRTQQEDSAVYLCASSLRDRGGGELFFGEGSRLTVL.

CDR3 region: CASQGHGNYGYTF. The CDR3 DNA follows: TGTGCCAGCCAGGGCCACGGCAACTATGGCTACACCTTC. This sequence joins TRBV7-8 and TRBJ1-2; the D gene is possibly TRBD1 (5 bases). The CDR3 covers 13 residues. Germline V lookup: CDR1 SGHVS, CDR2 FQNEAQ. V was trimmed by 8 bases and J by 2 bases, leaving 12 bases between them. Together with reference TRBV7-8 and TRBJ1-2, the CDR3 gives the full variable domain: GAGVSQSPRYKVAKRGQDVALRCDPISGHVSLFWYQQALGQGPEFLTYFQNEAQLDKSGLPSDRFFAERPEGSVSTLKIQRTQQEDSAVYLCASQGHGNYGYTFGSGTRLTVV.

CDR3 in amino acids: CASSLGIGHNQPQHF. The CDR3 DNA sequence: TGTGCCAGCAGCTTGGGTATAGGGCACAATCAGCCCCAGCATTTT. V gene TRBV5-6 combines with J gene TRBJ1-5; D unresolved. CDR3 length: 15 residues. Trimming cost V 0 bases and J 3 bases, with 10 bases left between them. Germline V CDR1 and CDR2: SGHDT, YYEEEE.

The chain is built from TRBV4-1 and TRBJ1-2; 7 bases map to TRBD1. There are 14 residues in the CDR3. Germline V gene lookup returns CDR1 MGHRA and CDR2 YSYEKL. V shed 3 bases and J 6 bases; nucleotides not matched to a gene: 7. This CDR3 is CASSHPDRDHGYTF. In nucleotides, the CDR3 is TGCGCCAGCAGCCATCCTGACAGGGACCATGGCTACACCTTC.

The V gene is TRBV4-1, the J gene TRBJ1-5, with 9 nucleotides matching TRBD1. J lost 3 bases, V lost 1 base, and 1 base had no gene match. The CDR3 covers 15 residues. The germline CDR1 and CDR2 sequences are MGHRA and YSYEKL. The CDR3 nucleotides read TGCGCCAGCAGCCAAGGACAGGGGGACAATCAGCCCCAGCATTTT. This sequence encodes CASSQGQGDNQPQHF.

The V and J genes are TRBV6-1 and TRBJ1-5; tentatively, D is TRBD1 (5 bases). Trimming cost V 6 bases and J 3 bases, with 15 bases left between them. In germline, CDR1 is MNHNS, CDR2 SASEGT. This CDR3 region has 15 residues. The chain's CDR3 is CASSSSRGYNQPQHF. The CDR3 DNA sequence: TGTGCCAGCAGCTCAAGTCGGGGGTACAATCAGCCCCAGCATTTT.

The chain carries TRBV29-1 and TRBJ1-2; 8 bases match TRBD1. CDR1 SQVTM and CDR2 ANQGSEA come from the germline V gene. With 5 bases clipped from V and 3 bases from J, the junction kept 5 bases outside the gene matches. This CDR3 is built from 13 residues. CDR3 amino acids: CSVLGGQDYGYTF. CDR3 DNA sequence: TGCAGCGTTTTGGGGGGACAGGACTATGGCTACACCTTC.

The chain is built from TRBV21-1 and TRBJ1-4; the DNA was not used to check the table's D call, TRBD1. TRBV21-1 is a documented pseudogene. The CDR3 runs 14 residues. CDR3 amino acids: CASSKEGSNEKLFF. The DNA of the CDR3 is TGTGCCAGCAGCAAAGAGGGGTCTAATGAAAAACTGTTTTTT.

The chain recombines TRBV6-5 with TRBJ2-7; TRBD2 matches at 12 bases. The CDR3 has 14 residues. The V gene's germline CDR1 is MNHEY and CDR2 SVGAGI. Trimming removed 6 bases from V and 6 bases from J; junction bases left unmatched: 6. In DNA form, the CDR3 reads TGTGCCAGCAGGACTAGCGGGGGACGGGGCGAGCAGTACTTC. Translation gives CASRTSGGRGEQYF.

Here the CDR3 reads CASSLGSEPSYEQYF. CDR3 sequence (DNA): TGTGCCAGCAGCTTAGGGTCGGAGCCCTCCTACGAGCAGTACTTC. This chain uses TRBV7-2 with TRBJ2-7; D gene uncertain. The CDR3 contains 15 residues. V lost 1 base and J 0 bases, leaving 10 bases between the germline ends. Germline V gives CDR1 SGHTA, CDR2 FQGNSA.

The chain couples TRBV4-1 to TRBJ1-2, with TRBD1 matching 8 bases. The CDR3 loop spans 16 amino acids. Germline V gives CDR1 MGHRA, CDR2 YSYEKL. The V segment lost 2 bases and the J segment 4 bases; nucleotides outside the gene matches: 9. The CDR3 DNA reads TGCGCCAGCAGCCAAACGACAGGGGCGTTTCTCTATGGCTACACCTTC. Its protein product is CASSQTTGAFLYGYTF.

This chain connects TRBV25-1 to TRBJ1-6; D gene uncertain. The CDR3 sequence is 16 residues long. Germline V gene data show CDR1 as MGHDK and CDR2 as SYGVNS. With 2 bases removed from V and 10 bases from J, the gap between germline ends came to 18 bases. CDR3 bases: TGTGCCAGCAGTGAAAATCTAGGGCAAGTGGTGTCACCCCTCCACTTT. This encodes CASSENLGQVVSPLHF.